This entry lists 25 T cell receptor beta chains sequenced from one sample in a study of T cells in Graves' hyperthyroidism and ophthalmopathy. From RNA transcripts, TCR beta CDR3 regions were amplified. First-round RT-PCR with HTBI primers amplified the TCR CDR3 region. TCRdb processed the multiplex PCR reads anew with MiXCR; each CDR3 protein has one entry. There are some 250,000 distinct CDR3 sequences in the sample; roughly 15% occur only once, and about 14% lies in the top ten. Sequencing was done on a sample of blood. The receptors were sampled from a woman in her thirties or forties with Graves' hyperthyroidism that later progressed to Graves' ophthalmopathy.

This clonotype has at least ten counts. V usage is TRBV6-1 and J usage is TRBJ1-2; D might be TRBD1 (6 bases). Trimming stripped 6 bases from V and 6 bases from J, with 11 bases between. From germline, CDR1 is MNHNS and CDR2 SASEGT. CDR3 length equals 12 residues. This chain's CDR3 is CASSPGANGYTF. In nucleotides, the CDR3 is TGTGCCAGCAGCCCAGGGGCGAATGGCTACACCTTC.

A few counts support this clonotype. The genes are TRBV9 and TRBJ2-7; 14 nucleotides agree with TRBD2. There are 17 residues in the CDR3. V lost 4 bases, J lost 3 bases, and 9 bases stayed unmatched. From germline, CDR1 is SGDLS and CDR2 YYNGEE. CDR3 bases: TGTGCCAGCAGCAAGGGGGGGGGACTAGCGGGAGACTACGAGCAGTACTTC. Translated, it gives CASSKGGGLAGDYEQYF. Complete variable domain (other parts from reference TRBV9 and TRBJ2-7): DSGVTQTPKHLITATGQRVTLRCSPRSGDLSVYWYQQSLDQGLQFLIQYYNGEERAKGNILERFSAQQFPDLHSELNLSSLELGDSALYFCASSKGGGLAGDYEQYFGPGTRLTVT.

This clonotype was observed at least ten times. The rearrangement joins TRBV20-1 to TRBJ1-3, with D possibly TRBD1 on 5 matching bases. Trimming cost V 3 bases and J 0 bases, with 12 bases left between them. CDR1 is DFQATT, CDR2 SNEGSKA, per germline (reference sequence). CDR3 size: 15 residues. The CDR3 region is CSASRGTHSGNTIYF. In nucleotides, the CDR3 is TGCAGTGCTAGCCGCGGGACTCACTCTGGAAACACCATATATTTT.

This clonotype was counted ten times or more. The V gene is TRBV19, the J gene TRBJ2-1; 9 positions match TRBD1. With 7 bases clipped from V and 4 bases from J, the junction kept 8 bases outside the gene matches. CDR3 length: 15 amino acids. The germline V gene has CDR1 LNHDA and CDR2 SQIVND (reference sequence). The CDR3 DNA is TGTGCCAGTACCTTTGACGGGACAGGGTACAATGAGCAGTTCTTC. This sequence encodes CASTFDGTGYNEQFF. The complete variable domain, with remaining parts taken from reference TRBV19 and TRBJ2-1, reads DGGITQSPKYLFRKEGQNVTLSCEQNLNHDAMYWYRQDPGQGLRLIYYSQIVNDFQKGDIAEGYSVSREKKESFPLTVTSAQKNPTAFYLCASTFDGTGYNEQFFGPGTRLTVL.

In this sample, this clonotype turned up many times. This chain links TRBV6-5 with TRBJ2-3, with 8 bases fitting TRBD2. Germline CDR1 MNHEY, CDR2 SVGAGI. After removal of 2 bases from V and 6 bases from J, the junction contained 4 bases not matched to a gene. The CDR3 totals 14 residues. CDR3 in DNA: TGTGCCAGCAGTTACATCGGGGGGGGGGATACGCAGTATTTT. Its translation: CASSYIGGGDTQYF.

V is TRBV3-1 and J is TRBJ2-2; D might be TRBD2 (6 bases). The CDR3 has 16 residues. Trimming cost V 0 bases and J 2 bases, with 10 bases left between them. The germline gives CDR1 LGHDT, CDR2 YNNKEL (reference sequence). CDR3 residues: CASSQEGGFNTGELFF. CDR3 sequence (DNA): TGTGCCAGCAGCCAAGAGGGGGGATTTAACACCGGGGAGCTGTTTTTT.

On this clonotype: Possible read error: a much larger clone is one base away. The rearrangement links TRBV28 to TRBJ1-5, with D possibly being TRBD1 (5 bases). This CDR3 contains 15 residues. Germline loops: CDR1 MDHEN, CDR2 SYDVKM. Between the trimmed V and J ends, which lost 6 bases and 7 bases, there was a span of 19 bases. Here the CDR3 reads CASSPGPTLGQPQHF. In DNA form, the CDR3 reads TGTGCCAGCAGCCCGGGACCGACTTTAGGACAGCCCCAGCATTTT. The full variable domain, completed using reference TRBV28 and TRBJ1-5, is DVKVTQSSRYLVKRTGEKVFLECVQDMDHENMFWYRQDPGLGLRLIYFSYDVKMKEKGDIPEGYSVSREKKERFSLILESASTNQTSMYLCASSPGPTLGQPQHFGDGTRLSIL.

The sample holds many counts of this clonotype. The chain employs TRBV20-1 and TRBJ1-1; the D gene is possibly TRBD1 (6 bases). Germline V gene data show CDR1 as DFQATT and CDR2 as SNEGSKA (reference sequence). The V end was cut by 0 bases, the J end by 1 base, with 15 bases between. The CDR3 has 16 amino acids. The CDR3 spells CSARDLGRGPNTEAFF. CDR3 nucleotide sequence: TGCAGTGCTAGAGATCTGGGCAGGGGACCGAACACTGAAGCTTTCTTT.

Ten or more counts support this clonotype. The V call is TRBV7-2, the J call TRBJ1-6; D gene uncertain. The CDR3 contains 18 residues. V shed 5 bases and J shed 0 bases, with 17 bases lying between them. Germline V lookup: CDR1 SGHTA, CDR2 FQGNSA. The CDR3 bases are TGTGCCAGCAGCCTCTGGGTCGGACTGAGCTCCTATAATTCACCCCTCCACTTT. It yields the protein CASSLWVGLSSYNSPLHF.

This clonotype was detected ten times or more. The V and J genes are TRBV5-1 and TRBJ1-1; 8 bases are a match to TRBD1. The CDR3 is 14 amino acids. The J segment lost 1 base and the V segment lost 4 bases, leaving 3 bases of the junction unmatched. Germline V lookup: CDR1 SGHRS, CDR2 YFSETQ. CDR3: CASSRGTGNTEAFF. Written as DNA, the CDR3 is TGCGCCAGCAGCCGTGGGACAGGGAACACTGAAGCTTTCTTT.

V is TRBV6-1 and J is TRBJ2-1; 10 nucleotides align to TRBD2. Per the germline V gene, CDR1 is MNHNS and CDR2 is SASEGT. This CDR3 is 14 amino acids long. V shed 7 bases and J 8 bases; nucleotides not matched to a gene: 8. In DNA, the CDR3 is TGTGCCAGCATTGCTAGCGGGAGTATGCATGAGCAGTTCTTC. Its translation is CASIASGSMHEQFF.

The table lists this clonotype with many counts. The rearrangement uses TRBV27 and TRBJ2-1; no clear D gene. In germline, CDR1 is MNHEY, CDR2 SMNVEV (reference sequence). The V end was cut by 4 bases, the J end by 0 bases, with 13 bases between. The CDR3 is made up of 16 amino acids. The CDR3 coding sequence is TGTGCCAGCAGTTCCCGGACCCTGAGCTCCTACAATGAGCAGTTCTTC. It specifies CASSSRTLSSYNEQFF.

This clonotype has ten or more counts. The V and J genes are TRBV6-1 and TRBJ2-1, with 9 bases matching TRBD2. With 4 bases clipped from V and 8 bases from J, the junction kept 12 bases outside the gene matches. The CDR3 spans 16 residues. Per germline, CDR1 MNHNS and CDR2 SASEGT. Here the CDR3 reads CASSVGALAGSDEQFF. DNA of the CDR3: TGTGCCAGCAGTGTTGGTGCTCTAGCGGGATCCGATGAGCAGTTCTTC.

This clonotype was counted at least ten times. The chain links TRBV12-3 or TRBV12-4 to TRBJ1-5; no definite D call. The CDR3 loop spans 14 amino acids. V lost 3 bases and J lost 7, with 13 bases in between. CDR3 in DNA: TGTGCCAGCAGTTTGGAGGGATCCGGACAGCCCCAGCATTTT. Its protein is CASSLEGSGQPQHF.

The genes are TRBV28 and TRBJ2-7, with 10 nucleotides matching TRBD1. V shed 6 bases, J shed 5 bases, and the junction held 4 bases outside the gene matches. This CDR3 region has 13 residues. The V gene's germline CDR1 is MDHEN and CDR2 SYDVKM. CDR3 DNA sequence: TGTGCCAGCAGGATGGGGACAGGGGACGAGCAGTACTTC. This sequence encodes CASRMGTGDEQYF.

The chain couples TRBV28 to TRBJ2-7; possibly TRBD1 or TRBD2 for D (6 bases each). Germline values: CDR1 MDHEN, CDR2 SYDVKM. With 8 bases removed from V and 2 bases from J, the gap between germline ends came to 22 bases. The CDR3 spans 16 residues. CDR3 amino acids: CASSPPQTGATYEQYF. As DNA, the CDR3 is TGTGCCAGCTCACCACCCCAAACGGGGGCCACCTACGAGCAGTACTTC.

In its sample, this clonotype was seen many times. The chain carries TRBV25-1 and TRBJ1-1, with D tentatively TRBD1 (6 bases). V lost 1 base and J lost 6, with 12 bases in between. The CDR3 extends over 14 amino acids. The germline V gene encodes CDR1 MGHDK and CDR2 SYGVNS. Here the CDR3 DNA reads TGTGCCAGCAGTGAATTTGGGGGCATAGCTGAAGCTTTCTTT. This codes for CASSEFGGIAEAFF.

This clonotype was detected many times. The V and J genes are TRBV27 and TRBJ1-6; D unresolved. In germline, CDR1 is MNHEY, CDR2 SMNVEV (reference sequence). V dropped 4 bases and J dropped 7 bases, with 14 bases sitting between them. The CDR3 consists of 15 residues. The CDR3 sequence: CASSSLGQRNSPLHF. The CDR3 DNA is TGTGCCAGCAGTTCCCTAGGGCAGAGGAATTCACCCCTCCACTTT.

This clonotype has at least ten counts. The rearrangement links TRBV9 to TRBJ2-6; D unclear. The V gene lost 0 bases and the J gene lost 0 bases, with 10 bases spanning the gap. Looked up from germline, CDR1 is SGDLS and CDR2 is YYNGEE. The length of the CDR3 is 17 residues. The CDR3 protein is CASSVGSTVSGANVLTF. DNA of the CDR3: TGTGCCAGCAGCGTAGGATCCACGGTCTCTGGGGCCAACGTCCTGACTTTC. Full variable domain (rest looked up from reference TRBV9 and TRBJ2-6): DSGVTQTPKHLITATGQRVTLRCSPRSGDLSVYWYQQSLDQGLQFLIQYYNGEERAKGNILERFSAQQFPDLHSELNLSSLELGDSALYFCASSVGSTVSGANVLTFGAGSRLTVL.

The table lists this clonotype with a few counts. The chain joins TRBV7-3 to TRBJ2-1; no definite D call. Germline CDR1 is SGHTA and CDR2 is FQGTGA. V dropped 0 bases and J dropped 4 bases, with 4 bases sitting between them. This CDR3 contains 13 residues. CDR3 protein: CASSLTLYNEQFF. In DNA, the CDR3 is TGTGCCAGCAGCTTAACCCTATACAATGAGCAGTTCTTC.

This clonotype was recorded many times. J is TRBJ1-1 and V is TRBV15; D not resolved. Germline assignment: CDR1 LNHNV and CDR2 YYDKDF (reference sequence). The ends were cut back, 3 bases at V and 1 base at J, with 6 bases in the middle. The CDR3 covers 13 residues. In DNA form, the CDR3 reads TGTGCCACCAGCAGTTTTCGGAACACTGAAGCTTTCTTT. Residues: CATSSFRNTEAFF.

This clonotype occurred many times. The chain links TRBV19 to TRBJ1-5; no clear D gene. The germline gives CDR1 LNHDA, CDR2 SQIVND (reference sequence). CDR3 length equals 14 residues. V was clipped by 2 bases and J by 7 bases, with 12 bases between them. For the CDR3, the DNA is TGTGCCAGTAGTATAAGTGGGAGGAGACAGCCCCAGCATTTT. This gives the protein CASSISGRRQPQHF.

This clonotype was detected ten times or more. The V call is TRBV5-8, the J call TRBJ2-5, with D perhaps matching TRBD2 (6 bases). Germline CDR1 reads SGHTS; CDR2 reads YDEGEE. V shed 0 bases and J shed 5 bases, with 14 bases lying between them. The length of the CDR3 is 15 residues. CDR3 amino acids: CASSLAGGRQETQYF. The CDR3 bases are TGTGCCAGCAGCTTGGCCGGGGGTCGGCAGGAGACCCAGTACTTC.

This clonotype turned up a few times. V gene TRBV27 combines with J gene TRBJ1-1; a possible D gene is TRBD1 (5 bases). V was shortened by 3 bases and J by 3 bases, with 8 bases between the two germline ends. The V gene's germline CDR1 is MNHEY and CDR2 SMNVEV (reference sequence). This CDR3 comprises 13 residues. The CDR3 loop is CASSFQGHTEAFF. The CDR3 coding sequence is TGTGCCAGCAGTTTTCAGGGCCACACTGAAGCTTTCTTT.

This clonotype was recorded many times. The V and J genes are TRBV14 and TRBJ2-5; D uncertain. The CDR3 has 14 amino acids. The ends were cut back, 3 bases at V and 4 bases at J, with 12 bases in the middle. The germline CDR1 and CDR2 sequences are SGHDN and FVKESK. The CDR3 is CASSQLNVGETQYF. The CDR3 nucleotides read TGTGCCAGCAGCCAGTTGAATGTGGGAGAGACCCAGTACTTC.